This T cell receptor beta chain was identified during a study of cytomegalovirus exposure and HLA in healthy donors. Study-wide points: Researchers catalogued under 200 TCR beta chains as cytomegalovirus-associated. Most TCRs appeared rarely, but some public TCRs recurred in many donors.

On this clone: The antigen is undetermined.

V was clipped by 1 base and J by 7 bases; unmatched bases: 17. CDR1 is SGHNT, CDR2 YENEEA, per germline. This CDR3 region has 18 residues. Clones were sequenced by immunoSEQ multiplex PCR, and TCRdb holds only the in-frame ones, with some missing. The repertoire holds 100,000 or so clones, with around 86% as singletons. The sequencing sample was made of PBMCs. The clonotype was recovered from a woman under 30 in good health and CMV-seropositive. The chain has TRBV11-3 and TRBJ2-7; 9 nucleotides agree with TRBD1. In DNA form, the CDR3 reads TGTGCCAGCAGCTTAGTCTTCCGGGGACAGGGATCCCTTCAAGAGCAGTACTTC. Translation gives CASSLVFRGQGSLQEQYF.